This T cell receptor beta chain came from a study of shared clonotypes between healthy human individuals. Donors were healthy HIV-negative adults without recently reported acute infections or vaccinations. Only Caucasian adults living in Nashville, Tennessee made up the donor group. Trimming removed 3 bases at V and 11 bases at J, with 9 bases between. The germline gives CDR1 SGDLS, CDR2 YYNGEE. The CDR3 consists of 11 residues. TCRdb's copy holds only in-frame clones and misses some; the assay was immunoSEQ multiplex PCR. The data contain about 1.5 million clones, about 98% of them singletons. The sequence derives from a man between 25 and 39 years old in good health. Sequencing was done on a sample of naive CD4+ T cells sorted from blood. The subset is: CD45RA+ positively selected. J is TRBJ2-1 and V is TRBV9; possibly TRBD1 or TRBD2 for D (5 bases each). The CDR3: CASSAGAKQFF. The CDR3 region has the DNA TGTGCCAGCAGCGCCGGGGCCAAGCAGTTCTTC.